This record concerns one T cell receptor (beta chain) sequence. Preparing the TCRbeta library involved the use of unique molecular identifiers. TCRdb reanalysed the PCR reads using MiXCR and keeps one entry per CDR3 protein. The table records some 490,000 distinct CDR3 sequences, approximately 12% of them present only once. The CDR3 consists of 16 residues. Looked up from germline, CDR1 is SNHLY and CDR2 is FYNNEI. J was trimmed by 4 bases and V by 4 bases; bases with no gene match: 7. The data originate from a study of T-cell reconstitution after alpha-beta-depleted transplantation in children. Sequencing used PBMCs from the stem cell graft donor, obtained from the stem cell graft. The sequence came from a human donor who donated a stem cell graft to a child with combined immunodeficiency. The chain links TRBV2 to TRBJ2-1, with TRBD2 matching over 10 bases. CDR3 protein: CASSALSSGSYNEQFF. The CDR3 DNA reads as TGTGCCAGCAGTGCCCTCTCTAGCGGGAGTTACAATGAGCAGTTCTTC. The full variable domain, in which reference TRBV2 and TRBJ2-1 provide the parts outside the CDR3, is EPEVTQTPSHQVTQMGQEVILRCVPISNHLYFYWYRQILGQKVEFLVSFYNNEISEKSEIFDDQFSVERPDGSNFTLKIRSTKLEDSAMYFCASSALSSGSYNEQFFGPGTRLTVL.